The source of this TCR beta chain is a study of T cells in Graves' hyperthyroidism and ophthalmopathy. Amplification yielded TCR beta CDR3 regions, with RNA transcripts as the source. Carried out on the TCR CDR3, a first-round RT-PCR used the HTBI primer set. One entry per CDR3 protein, called by TCRdb with MiXCR from the multiplex PCR reads. The table shows about 570,000 distinct CDR3 sequences, with around 45% occurring only once. Each diagnosis drew on symptoms, thyroxine, TRAb, thyroid ultrasound and orbital computed tomography findings. V lost 5 bases and J lost 2, with 12 bases in between. This CDR3 region has 14 residues. Germline CDR1 SGHAT, CDR2 FQNNGV.

Sample: peripheral blood or thyroid tissue (not recorded which). The receptor comes from an adult woman with Graves' disease, either hyperthyroidism or ophthalmopathy (not recorded which). The chain couples TRBV11-2 to TRBJ2-5; D gene uncertain. The CDR3 nucleotides are TGTGCCAGCAGCACTTGGACGGATCAAGAGACCCAGTACTTC. The encoded protein is CASSTWTDQETQYF.